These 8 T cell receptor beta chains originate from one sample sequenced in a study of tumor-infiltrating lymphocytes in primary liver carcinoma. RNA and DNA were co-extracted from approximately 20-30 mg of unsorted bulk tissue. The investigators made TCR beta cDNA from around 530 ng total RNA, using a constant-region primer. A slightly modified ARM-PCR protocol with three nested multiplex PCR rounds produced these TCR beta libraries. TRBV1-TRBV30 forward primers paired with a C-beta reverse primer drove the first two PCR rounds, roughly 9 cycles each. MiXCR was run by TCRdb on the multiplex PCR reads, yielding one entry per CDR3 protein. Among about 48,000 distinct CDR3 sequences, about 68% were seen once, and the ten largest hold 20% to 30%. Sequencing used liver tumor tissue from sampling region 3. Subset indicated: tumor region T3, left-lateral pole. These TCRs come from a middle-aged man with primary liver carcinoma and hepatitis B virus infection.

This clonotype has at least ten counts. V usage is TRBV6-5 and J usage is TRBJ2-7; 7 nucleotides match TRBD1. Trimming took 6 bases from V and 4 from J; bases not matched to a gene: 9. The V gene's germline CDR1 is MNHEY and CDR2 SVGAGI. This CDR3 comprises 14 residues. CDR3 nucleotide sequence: TGTGCCAGCAGCCGAGCCGGGACAGATTACGAGCAGTACTTC. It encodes CASSRAGTDYEQYF.

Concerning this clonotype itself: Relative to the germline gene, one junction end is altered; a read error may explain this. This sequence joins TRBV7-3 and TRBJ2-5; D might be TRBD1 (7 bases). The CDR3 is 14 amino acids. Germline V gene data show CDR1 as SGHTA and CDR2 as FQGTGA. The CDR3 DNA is TGTACCAGCAGTCCAGGAGGGGGCCCGCAGACCCAGTACTTC. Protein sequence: CTSSPGGGPQTQYF.

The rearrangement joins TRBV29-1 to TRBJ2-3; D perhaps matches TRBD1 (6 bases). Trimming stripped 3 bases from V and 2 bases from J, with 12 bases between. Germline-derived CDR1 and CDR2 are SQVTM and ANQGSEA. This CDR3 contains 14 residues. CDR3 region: CSVDAEGDTDTQYF. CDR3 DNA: TGCAGCGTTGATGCTGAGGGGGACACAGATACGCAGTATTTT.

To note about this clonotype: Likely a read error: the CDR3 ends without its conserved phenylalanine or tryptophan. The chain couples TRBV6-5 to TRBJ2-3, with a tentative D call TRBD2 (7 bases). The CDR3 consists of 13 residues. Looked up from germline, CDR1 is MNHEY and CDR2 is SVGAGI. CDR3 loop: CASLDSGGDRQYL. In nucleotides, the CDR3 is TGTGCCAGCCTGGACTCGGGGGGCGATAGGCAGTATCTT.

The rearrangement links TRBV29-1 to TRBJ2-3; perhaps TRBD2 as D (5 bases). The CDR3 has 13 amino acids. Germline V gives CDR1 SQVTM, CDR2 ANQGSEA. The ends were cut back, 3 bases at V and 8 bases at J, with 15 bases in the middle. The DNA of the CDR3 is TGCAGCGTTGACGAGACAAGCCGGGGTACGCAGTATTTT. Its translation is CSVDETSRGTQYF.

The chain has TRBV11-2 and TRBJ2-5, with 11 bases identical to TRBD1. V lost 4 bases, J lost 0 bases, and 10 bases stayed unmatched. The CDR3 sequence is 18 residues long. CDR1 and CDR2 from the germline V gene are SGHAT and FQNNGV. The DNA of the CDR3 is TGTGCCAGCAGCTCGTACGTAGGGACAGGGGGTTACCAAGAGACCCAGTACTTC. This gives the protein CASSSYVGTGGYQETQYF.

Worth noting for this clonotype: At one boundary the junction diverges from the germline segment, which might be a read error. The chain's CDR3 is CASNLDETETYEQYF. The CDR3 nucleotides read TGTGCCAGCAACTTAGACGAGACAGAAACCTACGAGCAGTACTTC. V gene TRBV11-2 combines with J gene TRBJ2-7, with TRBD1 as a possible D gene (5 bases). Per germline, CDR1 SGHAT and CDR2 FQNNGV. The CDR3 totals 15 residues.

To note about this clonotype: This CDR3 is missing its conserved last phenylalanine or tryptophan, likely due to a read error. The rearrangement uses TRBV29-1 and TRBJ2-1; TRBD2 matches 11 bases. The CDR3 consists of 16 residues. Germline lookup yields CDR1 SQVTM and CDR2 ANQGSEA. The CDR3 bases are TGCAGTGTTGAACTCCTGACTAGCGGGACCTACAATGAGCAGTTCTCC. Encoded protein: CSVELLTSGTYNEQFS.